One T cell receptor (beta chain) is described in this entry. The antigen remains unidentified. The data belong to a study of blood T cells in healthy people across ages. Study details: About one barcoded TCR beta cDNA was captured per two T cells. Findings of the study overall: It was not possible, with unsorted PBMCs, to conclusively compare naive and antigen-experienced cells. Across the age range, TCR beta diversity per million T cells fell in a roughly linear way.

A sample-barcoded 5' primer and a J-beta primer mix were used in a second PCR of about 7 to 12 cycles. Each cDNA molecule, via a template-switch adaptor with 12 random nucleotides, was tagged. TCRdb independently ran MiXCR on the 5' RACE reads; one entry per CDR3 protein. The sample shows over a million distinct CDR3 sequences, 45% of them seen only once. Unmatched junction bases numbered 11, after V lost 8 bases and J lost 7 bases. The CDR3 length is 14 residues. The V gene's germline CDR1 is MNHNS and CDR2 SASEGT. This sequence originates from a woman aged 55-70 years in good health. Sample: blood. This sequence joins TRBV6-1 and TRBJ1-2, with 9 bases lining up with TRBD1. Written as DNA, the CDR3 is TGTGCCAGCGTACAATCGGGACAGGGTATTGGCTACACCTTC. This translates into CASVQSGQGIGYTF.